Listed below are T cell receptor beta chains from one sample, sequenced in a study of cytomegalovirus exposure and HLA in healthy donors. Measured with immunoSEQ multiplex PCR; TCRdb has only the in-frame clones, and not every one. The sample records some 77,000 clones, approximately 94% being singletons. The specimen was PBMCs. Source of these receptors: a man between 18 and 35 years old in good health and CMV-seropositive. Both conserved end residues are part of each CDR3. A D gene is named only where the DNA matches it firmly. Size tells how often a clone was seen (once, few, many) or the class of an expanded clone, and some rows leave it out.

cdr3_aa cdr3_nt clone_size d_call j_call v_call
CSIRGLAKNIQYF TGCAGTATAAGGGGGCTAGCCAAAAACATTCAGTACTTC NA TRBD1 TRBJ2-4 TRBV29-1
CASTKPGQGNEQYF TGTGCCAGCACTAAACCGGGACAGGGCAACGAGCAGTACTTC once TRBD1 TRBJ2-7 TRBV6-5
CASSLSGNTIYF TGTGCCAGCAGCCTCTCTGGAAACACCATATATTTT NA NA TRBJ1-3 TRBV6-1
CASSRDVNSGNTIYF TGTGCCAGCTCGCGGGACGTCAACTCTGGAAACACCATATATTTT NA NA TRBJ1-3 TRBV18
CASSSARGRINEKLFF TGTGCCAGCAGCTCGGCCAGGGGGCGGATTAATGAAAAACTGTTTTTT NA TRBD1 TRBJ1-4 TRBV9
CASSEGTHTGELFF TGTGCCAGCAGTGAGGGGACACACACCGGGGAGCTGTTTTTT few NA TRBJ2-2 TRBV6-1
CASSVERAHYNEQFF TGTGCCAGCAGTGTCGAGCGGGCCCACTACAATGAGCAGTTCTTC NA NA TRBJ2-1 TRBV28
CASTPEARKNTGELFF TGTGCCAGCACCCCCGAAGCGCGGAAGAACACCGGGGAGCTGTTTTTT once NA TRBJ2-2 TRBV28
CASSGTSGRPQETQYF TGTGCCAGCAGCGGGACTAGCGGGAGGCCCCAAGAGACCCAGTACTTC NA TRBD2 TRBJ2-5 TRBV9
CASSLVSGTDTQYF TGTGCCAGCAGCTTGGTTTCCGGCACAGATACGCAGTATTTT NA NA TRBJ2-3 TRBV5-6
CASSAKPGQRTDTQYF TGTGCCAGCAGTGCCAAACCGGGACAGCGCACAGATACGCAGTATTTT NA TRBD1 TRBJ2-3 TRBV6-1
CASRYKGQGGTEAFF TGTGCCAGCAGATATAAAGGACAGGGAGGGACTGAAGCTTTCTTT NA TRBD1 TRBJ1-1 TRBV6-5
CASSPTGTSGNTIYF TGTGCCAGCAGCCCGACAGGGACCTCTGGAAACACCATATATTTT NA TRBD1 TRBJ1-3 TRBV7-2
CASSPGQTYEQYF TGTGCCAGCTCACCAGGGCAGACCTACGAGCAGTACTTC NA NA TRBJ2-7 TRBV18
CASSFAGGDTQYF TGCGCCAGCAGCTTTGCGGGGGGGGATACGCAGTATTTT NA TRBD2 TRBJ2-3 TRBV5-1
CASSVAAGGYEQFF TGTGCCAGCAGCGTAGCGGCCGGGGGGTATGAGCAGTTCTTC NA TRBD2 TRBJ2-1 TRBV9
CATLQGDNYGYTF TGTGCCACCCTACAGGGGGACAACTATGGCTACACCTTC NA TRBD1 TRBJ1-2 TRBV6-6
CAWSIRGNQPQHF TGTGCCTGGAGTATCAGGGGCAATCAGCCCCAGCATTTT NA NA TRBJ1-5 TRBV30
CASSLGGRSYEQYF TGTGCCAGCAGCTTGGGGGGACGAAGCTACGAGCAGTACTTC NA NA TRBJ2-7 TRBV11-3
CASSLELGPETQYF TGTGCCAGCAGCTTAGAGTTGGGCCCGGAGACCCAGTACTTC NA NA TRBJ2-5 TRBV7-2
CASDRVSAEAFF TGTGCATCAGACAGGGTCAGCGCTGAAGCTTTCTTT NA TRBD1 TRBJ1-1 TRBV30
CASSSLRQEQYF TGTGCCAGCAGTTCCCTTCGCCAGGAGCAGTACTTC NA NA TRBJ2-7 TRBV27
CSVESGEAYEQYF TGCAGCGTTGAATCCGGGGAGGCCTACGAGCAGTACTTC NA NA TRBJ2-7 TRBV29-1
CASSFGQQNTEAFF TGTGCCAGCAGCTTTGGACAGCAGAACACTGAAGCTTTCTTT NA NA TRBJ1-1 TRBV7-8
CASSQVARGFYEQYF TGTGCCAGCAGCCAGGTGGCCAGGGGGTTCTACGAGCAGTACTTC NA TRBD1 TRBJ2-7 TRBV7-2
CASSLNLRTGGDLATNEKLFF TGTGCCAGCAGCCTCAACCTTCGGACAGGGGGAGATCTTGCAACTAATGAAAAACTGTTTTTT once TRBD1 TRBJ1-4 TRBV7-3
CASSVFLYNEQFF TGTGCCAGCAGCGTCTTTCTATACAATGAGCAGTTCTTC NA NA TRBJ2-1 TRBV7-9
CASSLAGVGSEQYF TGCGCCAGCAGCTTGGCCGGCGTGGGGAGCGAGCAGTACTTC few NA TRBJ2-7 TRBV5-1
CSVSLAGGPGEQYF TGCAGCGTTTCCCTAGCGGGAGGGCCTGGGGAGCAGTACTTC once TRBD2 TRBJ2-7 TRBV29-1
CASSFGPYGSTEAFF TGTGCCAGCAGCTTCGGTCCTTATGGGAGCACTGAAGCTTTCTTT NA NA TRBJ1-1 TRBV7-2
CASSDNSGSDTQYF TGTGCCAGCAGTGACAATAGCGGGAGTGATACGCAGTATTTT NA TRBD2 TRBJ2-3 TRBV6-4
CAWSPGDRARTPLHF TGTGCCTGGAGCCCCGGTGACAGGGCTAGGACACCCCTCCACTTT NA TRBD1 TRBJ1-6 TRBV30
CASSPRSGENEQYF TGTGCCAGCTCACCACGCAGCGGGGAAAACGAGCAGTACTTC NA TRBD2 TRBJ2-7 TRBV18
CASSLGPTGQTGELFF TGCGCCAGCAGCTTGGGGCCGACAGGTCAAACCGGGGAGCTGTTTTTT NA NA TRBJ2-2 TRBV5-1
CASSQSPTGTFYEQYF TGCGCCAGCAGCCAATCCCCGACAGGGACATTCTACGAGCAGTACTTC once TRBD1 TRBJ2-7 TRBV4-1
CASTPRILGSAGTSGRHSYEQYF TGTGCCAGCACCCCTCGGATTCTGGGTTCGGCCGGGACTAGCGGGAGGCACTCCTACGAGCAGTACTTC NA TRBD2 TRBJ2-7 TRBV2
CASSQDRNRGRETQYF TGCGCCAGCAGCCAAGATCGGAACAGGGGGCGAGAGACCCAGTACTTC NA TRBD1 TRBJ2-5 TRBV4-1
CASSSRRDNQPQHF TGTGCCAGCAGCTCTCGACGGGACAATCAGCCCCAGCATTTT once NA TRBJ1-5 TRBV7-9
CASSVGTSANYNEQFF TGTGCCAGCAGCGTAGGGACTAGCGCAAATTACAATGAGCAGTTCTTC NA TRBD2 TRBJ2-1 TRBV9
CATSGLAGYEQYF TGTGCCACCTCGGGACTAGCGGGTTACGAGCAGTACTTC NA TRBD2 TRBJ2-7 TRBV28
CASSTGQGTYSNQPQHF TGTGCCAGCAGCACGGGACAGGGGACGTATAGCAATCAGCCCCAGCATTTT NA TRBD1 TRBJ1-5 TRBV27
CASSLYPGQIYEQYF TGTGCCAGCAGCTTATATCCGGGACAGATCTACGAGCAGTACTTC once TRBD1 TRBJ2-7 TRBV7-3
CASSPGGSDTQYF TGTGCCAGCAGCCCGGGGGGGTCAGATACGCAGTATTTT NA TRBD2 TRBJ2-3 TRBV7-3
CASSLAGGTSTDTQYF TGTGCCAGCAGCTTGGCTGGCGGTACTAGCACAGATACGCAGTATTTT NA NA TRBJ2-3 TRBV5-6
CASSLWTGAYEQYF TGTGCCAGCAGCTTGTGGACAGGGGCGTACGAGCAGTACTTC NA TRBD1 TRBJ2-7 TRBV5-5
CASSYSSAGGLQPQHF TGTGCCAGCAGTTACTCCTCGGCAGGGGGCCTCCAGCCCCAGCATTTT NA TRBD1 TRBJ1-5 TRBV6-5
CASSSSGGARRIYGYTF TGTGCCAGCAGTTCCTCAGGGGGCGCTCGTCGAATCTATGGCTACACCTTC NA TRBD1 TRBJ1-2 TRBV28
CASSPTRGVSYNEQFF TGCGCCAGCAGCCCCACACGGGGGGTCTCCTACAATGAGCAGTTCTTC NA TRBD2 TRBJ2-1 TRBV5-1
CSVENRGRDNEQFF TGCAGCGTTGAGAACAGGGGGCGGGACAATGAGCAGTTCTTC once TRBD1 TRBJ2-1 TRBV29-1
CAWSRQRRDWYNEQFF TGTGCCTGGAGTCGCCAGAGGCGGGATTGGTACAATGAGCAGTTCTTC NA NA TRBJ2-1 TRBV30
CASSLWTTDYNEQFF TGCGCCAGCAGCTTGTGGACTACCGATTACAATGAGCAGTTCTTC NA NA TRBJ2-1 TRBV5-1
CASRAPGVSDGYTF TGTGCCAGCAGGGCCCCAGGGGTCTCGGATGGCTACACCTTC NA NA TRBJ1-2 TRBV6-6
CASSFSDTRAYEQYF TGTGCCAGCAGTTTTTCCGATACGAGGGCCTACGAGCAGTACTTC once NA TRBJ2-7 TRBV27
CASSSGLNTEAFF TGTGCCAGTAGCTCCGGACTCAACACTGAAGCTTTCTTT NA NA TRBJ1-1 TRBV19
CAIRPGTSASYEQYF TGTGCCATCAGACCGGGGACTAGCGCCTCCTACGAGCAGTACTTC NA TRBD2 TRBJ2-7 TRBV10-3